This T cell receptor (beta chain) was captured in a study of graft-versus-host responses after intestinal transplantation. The study's findings and limits: Early HvG declines after transplant were associated with peak circulating GvH clone levels.

Comment on this clone: The antigen remains undetermined.

The germline V and J ends were trimmed by 1 base and 11 bases, with 18 bases remaining between them. Germline CDR1 and CDR2: KGHSH and LQKENI. This CDR3 has 16 amino acids. Repertoires were generated with immunoSEQ multiplex PCR, while TCRdb's copy carries only in-frame clones and drops some. The sample consists of some 95,000 clones, 90% to 95% of them appearing once. Sequencing was performed on unstimulated CD8+ T cells sorted from spleen or lymph node cells, taken before intestinal transplant. This sequence was found in a human donor who received an intestinal transplant. This chain connects TRBV18 to TRBJ1-6; D is possibly TRBD1 (5 bases). CDR3: CASSPRGGIGGTPLHF. The CDR3 DNA reads TGTGCCAGCTCACCACGGGGGGGGATTGGGGGGACACCCCTCCACTTT.